This TCR beta chain was profiled in a study of follicular helper T cells after annual influenza vaccination. Overall study findings and caveats: Change in circulating plasmablasts correlated with ICOS+CD38+ cTfh clonality change. ICOS-CD38- cTfh most often held earlier Day 7 ICOS+CD38+ clones.

The protocol was immunoSEQ multiplex PCR, while the TCRdb copy is restricted to in-frame clones and leaves out a portion. In the table there are around 10,000 clones, roughly 77% of which are singletons. The time point is: 2014-2015 season, pre-vaccination. This clone was detected once. Its antigen is currently unknown. V lost 5 bases to trimming and J lost 3 bases; unmatched junction nucleotides: 4. This CDR3 has 15 residues. Germline loops: CDR1 MDHEN, CDR2 SYDVKM. This sample comprised CXCR5- memory CD4+ T cells sorted from blood, obtained on the day of influenza vaccination. The clonotype originates from an adult who received the influenza vaccine. The chain recombines TRBV28 with TRBJ1-3; the match to TRBD1 covers 10 bases. This CDR3 is CASSRQGARGNTIYF. The CDR3 nucleotides are TGTGCCAGCAGTCGACAGGGGGCGCGTGGAAACACCATATATTTT. Full variable domain (remainder filled in from reference TRBV28 and TRBJ1-3): DVKVTQSSRYLVKRTGEKVFLECVQDMDHENMFWYRQDPGLGLRLIYFSYDVKMKEKGDIPEGYSVSREKKERFSLILESASTNQTSMYLCASSRQGARGNTIYFGEGSWLTVV.